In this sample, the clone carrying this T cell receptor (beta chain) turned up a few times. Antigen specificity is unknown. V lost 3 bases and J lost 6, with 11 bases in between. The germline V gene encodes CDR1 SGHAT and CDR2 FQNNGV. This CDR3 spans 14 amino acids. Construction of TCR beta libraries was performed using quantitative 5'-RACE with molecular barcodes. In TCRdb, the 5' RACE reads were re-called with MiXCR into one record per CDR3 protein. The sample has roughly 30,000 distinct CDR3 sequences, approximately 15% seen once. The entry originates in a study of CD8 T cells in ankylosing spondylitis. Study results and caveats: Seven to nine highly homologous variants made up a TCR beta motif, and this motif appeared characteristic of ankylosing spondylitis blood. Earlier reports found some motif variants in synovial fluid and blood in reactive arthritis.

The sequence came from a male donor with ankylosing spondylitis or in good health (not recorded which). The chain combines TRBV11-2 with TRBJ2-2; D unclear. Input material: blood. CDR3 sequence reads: CASSFPDRAGELFF. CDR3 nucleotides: TGTGCCAGCAGCTTTCCCGACCGGGCCGGGGAGCTGTTTTTT.